This T cell receptor beta chain was sequenced during a study of graft-versus-host responses after intestinal transplantation. As for the study in general: As for transplant type, recipients had multivisceral, liver-intestinal, or isolated intestinal grafts. All recipients got anti-thymocyte globulin induction, then tacrolimus and steroids for 2 to 4 years.

Some clones are missing from TCRdb's copy, which holds only in-frame ones; the method was immunoSEQ multiplex PCR. The sample contains tens of thousands of clones, about nine tenths of which appear only once. General study findings and limits: Recipient bone marrow held GvH clones, some seen earlier in ileum or blood.

The germline CDR1 and CDR2 sequences are SGHTA and FQGNSA. V lost 2 bases to trimming and J lost 4 bases; unmatched junction nucleotides: 5. There are 16 residues in the CDR3. For this clone: Its specificity is unknown.

This specimen consisted of unstimulated CD4+ T cells sorted from spleen or lymph node cells, obtained before transplant. The TCR was taken from a human donor who was the organ donor for an intestinal transplant. V and J are TRBV7-2 and TRBJ2-1, with 10 positions matching TRBD2. In nucleotides, the CDR3 is TGTGCCAGCAGCTTAAGAGCGGGAGGGCGGTACAATGAGCAGTTCTTC. Its translation is CASSLRAGGRYNEQFF.